The source of this T cell receptor (beta chain) is a study of cytotoxic CD8 clonotypes in ibrutinib-treated CLL. At the level of the study: Responses: roughly 25 partial, 2 complete; after median roughly 68 months, approximately 14 stayed remitted, around twelve progressed. Treatment had run for a median 12 months, range 6 to 36, when response samples were taken. General study findings and limits: Circulating CD8+ T-cell counts were tracked by baseline clonality, which exceeded that of age-matched healthy donors.

CDR1 is SGHRS, CDR2 YFSETQ, per germline. V was pared by 4 bases and J by 1 base, with 12 bases between. The CDR3 spans 15 residues. Notes on this clone: Its antigen is not known.

Clones were read by immunoSEQ multiplex PCR, and TCRdb kept only the in-frame ones, dropping some. The sample consists of 17,000 or so clones, about 61% of them appearing once. The V gene is TRBV5-1, the J gene TRBJ2-1, with unresolved D. The starting material was PBMCs, obtained after 12 months of ibrutinib treatment. This TCR derives from a human donor with chronic lymphocytic leukemia. The CDR3 nucleotides read TGCGCCAGCAGCCCGGCGTGGGGATCCTACAATGAGCAGTTCTTC. As protein: CASSPAWGSYNEQFF.